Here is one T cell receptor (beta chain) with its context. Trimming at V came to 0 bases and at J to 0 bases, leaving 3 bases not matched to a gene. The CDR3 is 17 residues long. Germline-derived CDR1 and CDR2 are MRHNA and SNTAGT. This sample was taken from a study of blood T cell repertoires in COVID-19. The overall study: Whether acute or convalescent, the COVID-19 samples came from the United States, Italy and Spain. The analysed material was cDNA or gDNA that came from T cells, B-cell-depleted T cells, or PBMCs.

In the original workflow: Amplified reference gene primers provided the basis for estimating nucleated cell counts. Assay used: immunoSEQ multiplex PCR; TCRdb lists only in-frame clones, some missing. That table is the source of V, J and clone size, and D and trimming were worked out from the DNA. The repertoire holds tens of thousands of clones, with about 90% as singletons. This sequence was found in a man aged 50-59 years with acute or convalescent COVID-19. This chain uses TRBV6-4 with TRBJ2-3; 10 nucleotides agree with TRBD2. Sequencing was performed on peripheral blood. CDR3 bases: TGTGCCAGCAGTGACTCGACTAGCGGGTCTAGCACAGATACGCAGTATTTT. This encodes CASSDSTSGSSTDTQYF.